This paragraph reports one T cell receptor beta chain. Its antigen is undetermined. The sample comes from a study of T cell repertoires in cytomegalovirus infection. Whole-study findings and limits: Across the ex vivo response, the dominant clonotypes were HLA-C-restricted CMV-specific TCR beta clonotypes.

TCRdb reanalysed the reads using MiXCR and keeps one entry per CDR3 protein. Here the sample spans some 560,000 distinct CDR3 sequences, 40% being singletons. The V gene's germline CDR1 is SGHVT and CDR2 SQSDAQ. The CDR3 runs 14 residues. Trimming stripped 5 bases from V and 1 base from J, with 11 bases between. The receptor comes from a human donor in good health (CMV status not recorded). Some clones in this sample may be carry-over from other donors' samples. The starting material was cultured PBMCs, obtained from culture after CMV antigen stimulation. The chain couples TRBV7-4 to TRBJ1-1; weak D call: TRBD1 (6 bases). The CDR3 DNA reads TGTGCCAGCAGCGTATACAGGGAGAACACTGAAGCTTTCTTT. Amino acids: CASSVYRENTEAFF.